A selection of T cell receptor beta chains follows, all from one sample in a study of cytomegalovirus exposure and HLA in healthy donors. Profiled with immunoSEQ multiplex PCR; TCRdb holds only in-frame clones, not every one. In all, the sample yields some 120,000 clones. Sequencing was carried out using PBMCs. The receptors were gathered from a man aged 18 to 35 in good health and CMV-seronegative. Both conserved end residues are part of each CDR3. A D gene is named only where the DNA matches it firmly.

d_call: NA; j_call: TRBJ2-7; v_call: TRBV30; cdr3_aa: CAWTLDGGRCEQYF; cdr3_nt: TGTGCCTGGACCCTCGACGGGGGTCGGTGCGAGCAGTACTTC
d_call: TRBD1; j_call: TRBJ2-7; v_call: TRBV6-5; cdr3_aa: CASSYPDRDEQYF; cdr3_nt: TGTGCCAGCAGTTACCCCGACAGGGACGAGCAGTACTTC
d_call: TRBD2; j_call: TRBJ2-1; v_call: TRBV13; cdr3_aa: CASSVSLAGGGGEQFF; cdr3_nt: TGTGCCAGCAGCGTATCGCTAGCGGGAGGTGGCGGTGAGCAGTTCTTC
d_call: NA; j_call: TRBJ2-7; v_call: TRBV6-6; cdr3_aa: CASSYMVEPYEQYF; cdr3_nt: TGTGCCAGCAGTTACATGGTCGAGCCCTACGAGCAGTACTTC
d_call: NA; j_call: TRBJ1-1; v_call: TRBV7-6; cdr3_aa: CASSLDEMRTEAFF; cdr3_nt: TGTGCCAGCAGCTTGGATGAGATGAGGACTGAAGCTTTCTTT
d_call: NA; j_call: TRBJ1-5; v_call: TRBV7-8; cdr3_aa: CASSPVRAVNQPQHF; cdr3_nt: TGTGCCAGCAGCCCAGTCAGGGCAGTTAATCAGCCCCAGCATTTT
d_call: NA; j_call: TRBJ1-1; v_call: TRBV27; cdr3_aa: CASALDMVRTEAFF; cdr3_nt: TGTGCCAGTGCCCTCGACATGGTTCGAACTGAAGCTTTCTTT
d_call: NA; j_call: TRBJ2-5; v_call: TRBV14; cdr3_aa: CASSPWTGQETQYF; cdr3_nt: TGTGCCAGCAGCCCATGGACTGGACAAGAGACCCAGTACTTC
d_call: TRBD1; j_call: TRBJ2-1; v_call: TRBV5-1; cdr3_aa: CASSLPQGAVYNEQFF; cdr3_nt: TGCGCCAGCAGCTTGCCACAGGGGGCCGTCTACAATGAGCAGTTCTTC
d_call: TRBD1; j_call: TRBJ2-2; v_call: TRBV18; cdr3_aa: CASPFYTGVGTGELFF; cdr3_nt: TGTGCCAGCCCATTTTATACAGGGGTCGGCACCGGGGAGCTGTTTTTT
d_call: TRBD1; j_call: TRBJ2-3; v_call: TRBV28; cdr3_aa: CASTDPWGQSTDTQYF; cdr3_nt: TGTGCCAGCACCGACCCCTGGGGACAGAGCACAGATACGCAGTATTTT
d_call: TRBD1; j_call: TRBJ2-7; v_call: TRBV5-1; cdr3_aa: CASSPQGSYEQYF; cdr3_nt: TGCGCCAGCTCACCACAGGGGTCCTACGAGCAGTACTTC
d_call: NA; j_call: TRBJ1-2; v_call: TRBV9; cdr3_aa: CASSASRGWGGGYTF; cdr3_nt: TGTGCCAGCAGCGCCTCCCGGGGCTGGGGGGGTGGCTACACCTTC
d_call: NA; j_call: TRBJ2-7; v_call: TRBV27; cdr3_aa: CASTGSSYEQYF; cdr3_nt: TGTGCCAGCACTGGCAGCTCCTACGAGCAGTACTTC
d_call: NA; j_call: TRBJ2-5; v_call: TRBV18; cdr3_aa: CASSPQVGETQYF; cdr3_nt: TGTGCCAGCTCACCACAGGTCGGGGAGACCCAGTACTTC
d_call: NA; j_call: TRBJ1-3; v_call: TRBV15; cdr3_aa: CATSSRHSLNTIYF; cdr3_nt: TGTGCCACCAGCAGTAGGCACAGTTTAAACACCATATATTTT
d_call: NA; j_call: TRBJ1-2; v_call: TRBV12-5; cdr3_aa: CASGLVGGQQLF; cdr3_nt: TGTGCTAGTGGTTTGGTAGGAGGGCAGCAGCTCTTC
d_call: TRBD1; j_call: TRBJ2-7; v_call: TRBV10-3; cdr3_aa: CAISVEDRDEQYF; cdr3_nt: TGTGCCATCAGTGTAGAAGACAGGGACGAGCAGTACTTC
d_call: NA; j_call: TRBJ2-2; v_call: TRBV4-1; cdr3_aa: CASSQGRLGVNTGELFF; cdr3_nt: TGCGCCAGCAGCCAAGGACGACTCGGGGTGAACACCGGGGAGCTGTTTTTT
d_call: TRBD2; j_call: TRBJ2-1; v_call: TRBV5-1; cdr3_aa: CASSLLAGGYNEQFF; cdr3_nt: TGCGCCAGCAGCTTGTTAGCGGGGGGGTACAATGAGCAGTTCTTC
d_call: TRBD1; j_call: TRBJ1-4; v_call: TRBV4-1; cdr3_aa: CASSQDVTGGNEKLFF; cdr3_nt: TGCGCCAGCAGCCAAGATGTCACAGGGGGTAATGAAAAACTGTTTTTT
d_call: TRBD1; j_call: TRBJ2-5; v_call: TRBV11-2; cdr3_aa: CASRYDRGKQETQYF; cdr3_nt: TGTGCCAGCAGGTACGACAGGGGGAAACAAGAGACCCAGTACTTC
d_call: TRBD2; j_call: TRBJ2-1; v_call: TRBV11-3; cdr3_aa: CASSSGLPYNEQFF; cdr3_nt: TGTGCCAGCAGCTCGGGACTACCTTACAATGAGCAGTTCTTC
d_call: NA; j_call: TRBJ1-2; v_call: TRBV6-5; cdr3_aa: CASSYAPGRGGYGYTF; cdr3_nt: TGTGCCAGCAGTTACGCGCCGGGACGTGGAGGGTATGGCTACACCTTC
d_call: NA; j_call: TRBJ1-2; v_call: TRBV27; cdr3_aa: CASSFMQGLYMAETF; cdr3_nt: TGTGCCAGCAGTTTCATGCAGGGGCTGTATATGGCTGAAACCTTC
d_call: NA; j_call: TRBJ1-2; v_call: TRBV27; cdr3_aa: CASSPGFLGSGYTF; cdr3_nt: TGTGCCAGCAGTCCTGGATTCCTCGGGAGTGGCTACACCTTC
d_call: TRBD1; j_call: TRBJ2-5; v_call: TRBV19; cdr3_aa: CASSTPTGGRETQYF; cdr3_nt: TGTGCCAGTAGTACCCCGACAGGGGGCAGGGAGACCCAGTACTTC
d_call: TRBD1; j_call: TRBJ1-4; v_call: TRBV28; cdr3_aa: CASSFGGQGNEKLFF; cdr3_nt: TGTGCCAGCAGTTTTGGGGGACAGGGTAATGAAAAACTGTTTTTT
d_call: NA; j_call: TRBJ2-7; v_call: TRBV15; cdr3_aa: CATSRDNFYEQYF; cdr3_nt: TGTGCCACCAGCAGAGATAACTTCTACGAGCAGTACTTC
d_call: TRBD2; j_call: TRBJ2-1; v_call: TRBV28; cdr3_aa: CASSAAGLAGVVEQFF; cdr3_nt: TGTGCCAGCAGTGCCGCTGGACTAGCGGGAGTGGTTGAGCAGTTCTTC
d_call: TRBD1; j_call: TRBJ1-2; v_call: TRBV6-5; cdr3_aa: CASSYSRGGSDGYTF; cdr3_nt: TGTGCCAGCAGTTACTCGAGAGGGGGCTCAGATGGCTACACCTTC
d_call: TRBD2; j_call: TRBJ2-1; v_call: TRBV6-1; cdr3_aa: CASSDLGGTTREFF; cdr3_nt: TGTGCCAGCAGTGATTTGGGGGGGACGACTAGGGAGTTCTTC
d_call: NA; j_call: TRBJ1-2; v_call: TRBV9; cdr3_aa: CASSGLGQVYTF; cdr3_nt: TGTGCCAGCAGCGGTTTGGGGCAGGTTTACACCTTC
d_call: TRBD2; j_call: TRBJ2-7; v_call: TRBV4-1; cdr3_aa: CASSHPSAGLSYEQYF; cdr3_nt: TGCGCCAGCAGCCATCCCTCAGCGGGGCTCTCCTACGAGCAGTACTTC
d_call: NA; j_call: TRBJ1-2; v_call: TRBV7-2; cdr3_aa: CASSPGNKPYYGYTF; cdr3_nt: TGTGCCAGCAGCCCCGGGAACAAACCTTACTATGGCTACACCTTC
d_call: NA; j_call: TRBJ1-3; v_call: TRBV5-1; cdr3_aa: CASSLGQGNTIYF; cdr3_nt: TGCGCCAGCAGCTTGGGACAAGGAAACACCATATATTTT